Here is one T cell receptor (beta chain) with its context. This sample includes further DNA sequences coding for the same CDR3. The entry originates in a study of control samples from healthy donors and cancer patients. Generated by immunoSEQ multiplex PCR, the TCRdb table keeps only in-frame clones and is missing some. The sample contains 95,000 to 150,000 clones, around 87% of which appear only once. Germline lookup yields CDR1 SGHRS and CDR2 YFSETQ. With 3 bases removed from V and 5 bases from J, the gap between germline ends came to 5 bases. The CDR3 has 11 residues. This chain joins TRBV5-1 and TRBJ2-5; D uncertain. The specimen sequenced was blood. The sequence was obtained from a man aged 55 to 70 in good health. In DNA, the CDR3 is TGCGCCAGCAGCTCTTCCGAGACCCAGTACTTC. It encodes CASSSSETQYF.